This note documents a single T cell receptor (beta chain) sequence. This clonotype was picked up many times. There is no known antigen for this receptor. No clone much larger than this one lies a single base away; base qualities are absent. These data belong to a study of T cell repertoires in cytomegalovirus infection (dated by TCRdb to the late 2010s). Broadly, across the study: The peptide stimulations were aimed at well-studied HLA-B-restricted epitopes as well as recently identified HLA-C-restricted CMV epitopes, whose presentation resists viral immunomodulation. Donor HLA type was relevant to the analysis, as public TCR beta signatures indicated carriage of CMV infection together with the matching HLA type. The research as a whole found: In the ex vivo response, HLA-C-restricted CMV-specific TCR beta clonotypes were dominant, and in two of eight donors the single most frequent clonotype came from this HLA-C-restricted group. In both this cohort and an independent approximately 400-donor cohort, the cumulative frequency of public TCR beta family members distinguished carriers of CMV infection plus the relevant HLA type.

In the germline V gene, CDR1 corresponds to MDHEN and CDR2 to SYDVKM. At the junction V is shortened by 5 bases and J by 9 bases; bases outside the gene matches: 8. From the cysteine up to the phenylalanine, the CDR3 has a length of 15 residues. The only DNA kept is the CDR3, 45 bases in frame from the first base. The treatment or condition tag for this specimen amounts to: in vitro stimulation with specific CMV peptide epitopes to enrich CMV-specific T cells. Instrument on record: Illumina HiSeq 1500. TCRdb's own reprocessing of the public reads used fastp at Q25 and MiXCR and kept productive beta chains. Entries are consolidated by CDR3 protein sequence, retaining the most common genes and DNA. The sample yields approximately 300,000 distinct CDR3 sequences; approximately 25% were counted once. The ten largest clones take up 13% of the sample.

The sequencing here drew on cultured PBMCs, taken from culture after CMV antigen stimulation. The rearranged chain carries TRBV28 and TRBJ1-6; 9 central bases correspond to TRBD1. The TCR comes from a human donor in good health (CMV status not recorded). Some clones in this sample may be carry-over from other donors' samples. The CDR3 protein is CASSPPTGGSSPLHF. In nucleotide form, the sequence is TGTGCCAGCAGTCCGCCGACAGGGGGTTCTTCACCCCTCCACTTT. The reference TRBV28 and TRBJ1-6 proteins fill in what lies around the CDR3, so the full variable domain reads DVKVTQSSRYLVKRTGEKVFLECVQDMDHENMFWYRQDPGLGLRLIYFSYDVKMKEKGDIPEGYSVSREKKERFSLILESASTNQTSMYLCASSPPTGGSSPLHFGNGTRLTVT.